This entry lists 8 T cell receptor beta chains sequenced from one sample in a study of HIV-infected children after antiretroviral therapy interruption. The TCR library was built from RNA with a 3' RACE protocol and unique molecular identifiers. In TCRdb, the 3' RACE reads were re-called with MiXCR into one record per CDR3 protein. The sample includes about 83,000 distinct CDR3 sequences, under 8% seen only once; the top ten take roughly 1.1%. This sample's treatment: PENTA 11 planned treatment interruption arm or continuous ART arm. The material sequenced was CD45RA+ CD4+ T cells from PBMCs, pooled from several time points, taken from a donor given antiretroviral therapy, either interrupted or continuous. Specified subset: naive CD4+ CD45RA+ CD45RO- T cells. The receptors originated from a pool of human donors with HIV.

In its sample, this clonotype was seen many times. This chain joins TRBV7-9 and TRBJ2-7; weak D call: TRBD1 (6 bases). CDR3 length: 14 residues. The ends were cut back, 3 bases at V and 1 base at J, with 10 bases in the middle. Germline V gene sequence: CDR1 SEHNR, CDR2 FQNEAQ (reference sequence). The CDR3 DNA reads as TGTGCCAGCAGCTTTGCAGGGGCGTCCTACGAGCAGTACTTC. This gives the protein CASSFAGASYEQYF.

This clonotype was counted many times. The rearrangement uses TRBV12-3 or TRBV12-4 and TRBJ2-5; 7 bases are a match to TRBD2. The CDR3 spans 14 residues. The V gene end was trimmed by 11 bases and the J gene end by 2 bases; junction bases not matched to a gene: 11. CDR3: CASLGRGIQETQYF. CDR3 nucleotide sequence: TGTGCCTCCCTTGGGCGGGGGATTCAAGAGACCCAGTACTTC.

This clonotype was seen repeatedly, ten times or more. The chain joins TRBV6-1 to TRBJ2-7; TRBD1 is a possible D gene (6 bases). The germline CDR1 and CDR2 sequences are MNHNS and SASEGT. The CDR3 sequence is 14 residues long. The V gene lost 1 base and the J gene lost 4 bases, with 11 bases spanning the gap. The CDR3 here is CASSEGPTGYEQYF. The DNA for the CDR3 is TGTGCCAGCAGTGAAGGACCCACAGGGTACGAGCAGTACTTC.

In this sample, this clonotype turned up many times. The chain combines TRBV30 with TRBJ1-1; weak D call: TRBD1 (5 bases). V was trimmed by 0 bases and J by 2 bases, leaving 16 bases between them. The CDR3 is 16 residues long. The germline gives CDR1 GTSNPN, CDR2 SVGIG (reference sequence). DNA for the CDR3: TGTGCCTGGAGTGTACTGAAGACAGCACGAAACACTGAAGCTTTCTTT. Translation gives CAWSVLKTARNTEAFF.

The chain carries TRBV10-1 and TRBJ2-1; D gene ambiguous. The ends were cut back, 3 bases at V and 7 bases at J, with 10 bases in the middle. This CDR3 has 13 amino acids. Germline-derived CDR1 and CDR2 are WNHNN and SYGVQD (reference sequence). The CDR3 loop is CASSDQLTNEQFF. In DNA, the CDR3 is TGCGCCAGCAGTGATCAGCTAACTAATGAGCAGTTCTTC.

This clonotype showed up just a few times. The chain combines TRBV7-3 with TRBJ2-7, with 13 bases matching TRBD2. Germline trimming cut 5 bases from V and 2 bases from J; bases unmatched to any gene: 15. Germline-derived CDR1 and CDR2 are SGHTA and FQGTGA. There are 19 residues in the CDR3. CDR3 sequence (DNA): TGTGCCAGCAGCCCCCGTCTTGCACTAGCGGGGGGGGATCCCTACGAGCAGTACTTC. It encodes CASSPRLALAGGDPYEQYF.

This clonotype was detected many times. The rearrangement joins TRBV20-1 to TRBJ1-2; TRBD1 might be the D (6 bases). With 5 bases removed from V and 7 bases from J, the gap between germline ends came to 17 bases. The CDR3 sequence is 13 residues long. The V gene's germline CDR1 is DFQATT and CDR2 SNEGSKA (reference sequence). Written as DNA, the CDR3 is TGCAGTGCTTTTGGGGACACTAGTCTTGGCTACACCTTC. Protein: CSAFGDTSLGYTF.

This clonotype has a handful of counts. V gene TRBV15 combines with J gene TRBJ2-1; 7 positions match TRBD1. Trimming at V came to 1 base and at J to 3 bases, leaving 3 bases not matched to a gene. This CDR3 has 15 residues. Germline V gene lookup returns CDR1 LNHNV and CDR2 YYDKDF (reference sequence). The CDR3 loop is CATSRGRDSYNEQFF. Written as DNA, the CDR3 is TGTGCCACCAGCAGAGGCCGGGACAGCTACAATGAGCAGTTCTTC.